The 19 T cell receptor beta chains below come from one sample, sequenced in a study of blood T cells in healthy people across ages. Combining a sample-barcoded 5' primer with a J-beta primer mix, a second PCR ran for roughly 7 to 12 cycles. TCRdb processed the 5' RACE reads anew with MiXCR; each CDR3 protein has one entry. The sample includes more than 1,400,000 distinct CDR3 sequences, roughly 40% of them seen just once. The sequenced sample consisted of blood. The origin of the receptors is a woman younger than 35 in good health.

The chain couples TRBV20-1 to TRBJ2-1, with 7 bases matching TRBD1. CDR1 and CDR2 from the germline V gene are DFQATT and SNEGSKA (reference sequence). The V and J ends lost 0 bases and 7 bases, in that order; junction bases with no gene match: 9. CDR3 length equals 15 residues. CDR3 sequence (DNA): TGCAGTGCTAGAGATGAGGGGGCGTTCGGGAATGAGCAGTTCTTC. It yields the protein CSARDEGAFGNEQFF.

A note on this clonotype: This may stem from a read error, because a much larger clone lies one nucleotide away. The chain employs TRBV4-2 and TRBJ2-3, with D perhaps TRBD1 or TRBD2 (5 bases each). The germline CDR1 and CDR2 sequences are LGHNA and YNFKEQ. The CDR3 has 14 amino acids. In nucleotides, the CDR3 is TGTGCCAGCTGCCGAGGGGAAGTATCAGAGACGCAGTATTTT. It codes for CASCRGEVSETQYF.

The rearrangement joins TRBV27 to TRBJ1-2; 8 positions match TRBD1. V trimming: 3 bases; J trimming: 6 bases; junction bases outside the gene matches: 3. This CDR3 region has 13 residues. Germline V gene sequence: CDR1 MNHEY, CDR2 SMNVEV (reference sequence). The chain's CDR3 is CASSFPGGNGYTF. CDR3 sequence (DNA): TGTGCCAGCAGTTTTCCAGGGGGCAATGGCTACACCTTC.

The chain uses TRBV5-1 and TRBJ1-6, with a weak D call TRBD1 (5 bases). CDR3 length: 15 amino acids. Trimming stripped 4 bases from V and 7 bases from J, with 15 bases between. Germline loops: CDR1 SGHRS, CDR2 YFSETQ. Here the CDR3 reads CASSPSETANSPLHF. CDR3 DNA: TGCGCCAGCAGCCCTTCCGAGACAGCAAATTCACCCCTCCACTTT.

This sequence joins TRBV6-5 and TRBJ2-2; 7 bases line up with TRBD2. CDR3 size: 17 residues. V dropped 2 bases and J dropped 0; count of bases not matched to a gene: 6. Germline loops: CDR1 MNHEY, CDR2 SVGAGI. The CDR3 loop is CASSYNRGGANTGELFF. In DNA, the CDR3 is TGTGCCAGCAGTTACAATCGTGGGGGGGCGAACACCGGGGAGCTGTTTTTT.

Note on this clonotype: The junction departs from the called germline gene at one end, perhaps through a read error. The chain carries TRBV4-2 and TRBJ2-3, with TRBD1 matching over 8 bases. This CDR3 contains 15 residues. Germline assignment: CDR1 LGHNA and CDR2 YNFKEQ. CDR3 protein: CASSQAGTGPDTQYF. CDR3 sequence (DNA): TGTGCCAGTAGCCAAGCTGGGACAGGTCCAGATACGCAGTATTTT.

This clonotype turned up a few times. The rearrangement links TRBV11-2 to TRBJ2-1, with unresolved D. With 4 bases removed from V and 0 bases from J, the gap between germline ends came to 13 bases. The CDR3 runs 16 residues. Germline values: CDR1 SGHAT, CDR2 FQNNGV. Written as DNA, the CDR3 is TGTGCCAGCAGCTCCCCTTACGGCAGCTCCTACAATGAGCAGTTCTTC. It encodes CASSSPYGSSYNEQFF.

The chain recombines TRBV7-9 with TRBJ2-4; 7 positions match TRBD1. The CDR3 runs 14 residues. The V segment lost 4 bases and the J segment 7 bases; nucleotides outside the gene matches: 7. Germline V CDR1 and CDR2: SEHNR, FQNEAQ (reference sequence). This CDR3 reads CASSSGEGANIQYF. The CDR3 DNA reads TGTGCCAGCAGCTCCGGAGAGGGGGCGAACATTCAGTACTTC. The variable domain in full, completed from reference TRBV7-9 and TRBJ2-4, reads DTGVSQNPRHKITKRGQNVTFRCDPISEHNRLYWYRQTLGQGPEFLTYFQNEAQLEKSRLLSDRFSAERPKGSFSTLEIQRTEQGDSAMYLCASSSGEGANIQYFGAGTRLSVL.

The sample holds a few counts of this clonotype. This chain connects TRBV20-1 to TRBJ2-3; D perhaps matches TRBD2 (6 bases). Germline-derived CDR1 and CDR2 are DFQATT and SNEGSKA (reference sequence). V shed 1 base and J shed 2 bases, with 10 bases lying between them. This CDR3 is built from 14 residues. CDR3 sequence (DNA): TGCAGTGCTAGAGTGGGGGAGGTCACAGATACGCAGTATTTT. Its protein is CSARVGEVTDTQYF.

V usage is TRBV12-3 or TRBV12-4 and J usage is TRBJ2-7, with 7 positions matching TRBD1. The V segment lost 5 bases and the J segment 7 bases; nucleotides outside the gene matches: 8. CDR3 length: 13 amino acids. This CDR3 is CASSRQGLIEQYF. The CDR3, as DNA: TGTGCCAGCAGTCGACAGGGCTTAATAGAGCAGTACTTC.

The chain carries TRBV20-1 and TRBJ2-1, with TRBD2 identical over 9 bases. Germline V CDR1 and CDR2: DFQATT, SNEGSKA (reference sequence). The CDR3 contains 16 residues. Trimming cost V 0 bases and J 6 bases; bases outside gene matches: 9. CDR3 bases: TGCAGTGCTAGAGATCGTGGCGGGAGGGCCCCCAATGAGCAGTTCTTC. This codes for CSARDRGGRAPNEQFF.

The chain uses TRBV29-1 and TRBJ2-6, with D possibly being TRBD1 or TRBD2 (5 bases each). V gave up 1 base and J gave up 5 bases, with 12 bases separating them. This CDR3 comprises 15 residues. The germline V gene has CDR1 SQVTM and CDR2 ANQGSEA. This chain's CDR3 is CSVEAPEGRANVLTF. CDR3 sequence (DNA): TGCAGCGTTGAAGCTCCCGAGGGGAGGGCCAACGTCCTGACTTTC.

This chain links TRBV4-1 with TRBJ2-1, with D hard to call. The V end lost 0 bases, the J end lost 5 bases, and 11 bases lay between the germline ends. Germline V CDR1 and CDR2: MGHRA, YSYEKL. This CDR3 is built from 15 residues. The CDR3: CASSQDRTADNEQFF. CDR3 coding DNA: TGCGCCAGCAGCCAAGATAGGACCGCGGACAATGAGCAGTTCTTC.

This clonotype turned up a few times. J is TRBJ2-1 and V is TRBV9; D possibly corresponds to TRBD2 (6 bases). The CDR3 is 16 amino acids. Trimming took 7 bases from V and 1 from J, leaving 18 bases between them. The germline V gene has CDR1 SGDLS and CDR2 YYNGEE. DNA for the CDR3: TGTGCCAGCTCACCTCGGGTAGGAGGGTCCTACAATGAGCAGTTCTTC. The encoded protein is CASSPRVGGSYNEQFF.

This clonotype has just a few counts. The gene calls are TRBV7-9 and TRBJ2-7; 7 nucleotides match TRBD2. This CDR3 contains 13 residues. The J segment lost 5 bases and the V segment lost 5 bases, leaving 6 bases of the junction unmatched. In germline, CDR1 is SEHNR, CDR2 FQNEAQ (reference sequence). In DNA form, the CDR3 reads TGTGCCAGCAGCCGCGGGAGTCCCGACGAGCAGTACTTC. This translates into CASSRGSPDEQYF.

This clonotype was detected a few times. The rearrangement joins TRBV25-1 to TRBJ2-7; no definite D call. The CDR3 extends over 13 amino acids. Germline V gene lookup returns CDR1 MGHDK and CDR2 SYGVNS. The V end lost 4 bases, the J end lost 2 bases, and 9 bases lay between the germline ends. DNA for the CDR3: TGTGCCAGCAGTGCCCCTGCCCCCTACGAGCAGTACTTC. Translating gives CASSAPAPYEQYF.

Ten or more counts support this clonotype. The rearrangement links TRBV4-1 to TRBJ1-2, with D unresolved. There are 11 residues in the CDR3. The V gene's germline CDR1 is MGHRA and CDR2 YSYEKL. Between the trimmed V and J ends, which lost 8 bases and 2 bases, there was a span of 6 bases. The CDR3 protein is CASRHNYGYTF. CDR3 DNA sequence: TGCGCCAGCCGTCACAACTATGGCTACACCTTC.

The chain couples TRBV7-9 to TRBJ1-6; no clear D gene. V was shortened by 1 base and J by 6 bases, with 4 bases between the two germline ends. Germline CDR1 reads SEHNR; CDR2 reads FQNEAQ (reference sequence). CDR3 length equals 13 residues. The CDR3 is CASSLEPNSPLHF. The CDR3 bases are TGTGCCAGCAGCTTAGAACCTAATTCACCCCTCCACTTT.

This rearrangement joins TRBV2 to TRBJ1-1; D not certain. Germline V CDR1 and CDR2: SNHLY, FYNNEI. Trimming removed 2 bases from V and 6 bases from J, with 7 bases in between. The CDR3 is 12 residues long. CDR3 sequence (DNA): TGTGCCAGCAGTGAAACCCGTCCTGAAGCTTTCTTT. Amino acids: CASSETRPEAFF.